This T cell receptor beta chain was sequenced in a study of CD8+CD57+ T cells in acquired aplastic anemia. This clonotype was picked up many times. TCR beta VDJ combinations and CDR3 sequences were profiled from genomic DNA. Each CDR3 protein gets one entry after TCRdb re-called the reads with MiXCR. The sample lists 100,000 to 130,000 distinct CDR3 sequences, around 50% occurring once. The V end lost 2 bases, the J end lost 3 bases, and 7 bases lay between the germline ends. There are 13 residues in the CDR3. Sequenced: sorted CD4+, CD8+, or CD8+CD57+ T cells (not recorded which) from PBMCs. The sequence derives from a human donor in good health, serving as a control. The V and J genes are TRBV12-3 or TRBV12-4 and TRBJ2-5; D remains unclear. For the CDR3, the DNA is TGTGCCAGCAGTTTATGGCAGAAAGAGACCCAGTACTTC. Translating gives CASSLWQKETQYF.